These T cell receptor beta chains were read from a single sample in a study of cytomegalovirus exposure and HLA in healthy donors. The assay was immunoSEQ multiplex PCR, and TCRdb's table has in-frame clones only and misses some. The table for this sample gives 100,000 to 150,000 clones. Sequencing used PBMCs. Every receptor here comes from a man aged 40-50 years in good health and CMV-seronegative. The CDR3 runs from the conserved cysteine through the conserved F or W. A D gene is named only where the DNA matches it firmly.

J gene	D gene	V gene	CDR3 protein	CDR3 DNA
TRBJ2-7	TRBD2	TRBV7-8	CASSLVPRGTTRYEQYF	TGTGCCAGCAGCTTAGTTCCCCGCGGGACTACCCGGTACGAGCAGTACTTC
TRBJ2-7	NA	TRBV11-3	CASSLRSYEQYF	TGTGCCAGCAGCCTCAGATCCTACGAGCAGTACTTC
TRBJ2-3	TRBD2	TRBV6-6	CASNPGLAKDTQYF	TGTGCCAGCAACCCGGGACTAGCGAAAGATACGCAGTATTTT
TRBJ2-7	NA	TRBV2	CASMGGYEQYF	TGTGCCAGCATGGGGGGCTACGAGCAGTACTTC
TRBJ2-7	TRBD2	TRBV5-4	CASNDKKRGSYEQYF	TGTGCCAGCAACGATAAGAAGCGGGGCTCCTACGAGCAGTACTTC
TRBJ2-4	NA	TRBV5-6	CASSSEVARWAKNIQYF	TGTGCCAGCAGCTCGGAGGTGGCCAGGTGGGCCAAAAACATTCAGTACTTC
TRBJ2-1	TRBD1	TRBV27	CASSSGQGYYNEQFF	TGTGCCAGCAGTTCCGGACAGGGGTACTACAATGAGCAGTTCTTC
TRBJ2-2	NA	TRBV29-1	CSVETGSNTGELFF	TGCAGCGTTGAGACAGGTTCGAACACCGGGGAGCTGTTTTTT
TRBJ2-7	NA	TRBV9	CASSPVGSYEQYF	TGTGCCAGCAGCCCGGTGGGCTCTTACGAGCAGTACTTC
TRBJ1-3	NA	TRBV5-6	CASSLDRSSGNTIYF	TGTGCCAGCAGCTTGGACAGGAGCTCTGGAAACACCATATATTTT
TRBJ1-2	TRBD1	TRBV6-1	CASGSQAGGYNGYTF	TGTGCCAGCGGGTCCCAGGCAGGGGGCTATAATGGCTACACCTTC
TRBJ2-1	NA	TRBV6-1	CASSPTGGAYNEQFF	TGTGCCAGCAGTCCCACCGGCGGCGCCTACAATGAGCAGTTCTTC
TRBJ1-4	NA	TRBV27	CAPTIWGLNEKLFF	TGTGCCCCGACGATCTGGGGCCTTAATGAAAAACTGTTTTTT
TRBJ1-2	TRBD1	TRBV5-1	CASSSEGQGGGYTF	TGCGCCAGCAGCTCGGAGGGACAGGGGGGTGGCTACACCTTC
TRBJ2-1	NA	TRBV6-6	CASSYVSSYNEQFF	TGTGCCAGCAGTTATGTGAGCTCCTACAATGAGCAGTTCTTC
TRBJ2-7	NA	TRBV7-6	CASSRERGYEQYF	TGTGCCAGCAGCCGCGAAAGGGGCTACGAGCAGTACTTC
TRBJ2-3	NA	TRBV7-9	CASSAGLRTDTQYF	TGTGCCAGCAGCGCGGGACTCCGCACAGATACGCAGTATTTT
TRBJ1-4	TRBD1	TRBV9	CASSAGTGKEKLFF	TGTGCCAGCAGCGCGGGGACAGGGAAGGAAAAACTGTTTTTT
TRBJ2-7	TRBD2	TRBV9	CASSGASGGGEQYF	TGTGCCAGCAGCGGGGCTAGCGGGGGGGGCGAGCAGTACTTC
TRBJ2-5	NA	TRBV11-3	CASSLAREPETQYF	TGTGCCAGCAGCTTAGCCCGGGAGCCAGAGACCCAGTACTTC
TRBJ1-1	TRBD1	TRBV27	CASSFPGGPEAFF	TGTGCCAGCAGTTTCCCAGGGGGCCCTGAAGCTTTCTTT
TRBJ1-2	NA	TRBV30	CAWSASGYGYTF	TGTGCCTGGAGTGCCTCAGGATATGGCTACACCTTC
TRBJ2-5	TRBD2	TRBV7-3	CASSPLSGRRETQYF	TGTGCCAGCAGCCCCCTTAGCGGGAGGAGGGAGACCCAGTACTTC
TRBJ2-7	NA	TRBV7-9	CASSRGWGRGYEQYF	TGTGCCAGCAGCCGCGGGTGGGGCAGGGGCTACGAGCAGTACTTC
TRBJ1-5	NA	TRBV7-9	CASSPPGWGNQPQHF	TGTGCCAGCAGCCCCCCAGGGTGGGGCAATCAGCCCCAGCATTTT
TRBJ2-3	TRBD2	TRBV18	CASSNGEGRVRPDTQYF	TGTGCCAGCTCAAATGGGGAGGGCCGCGTCAGGCCAGATACGCAGTATTTT
TRBJ1-2	NA	TRBV11-3	CASSEAYGQSNYGYTF	TGTGCCAGCAGCGAGGCATATGGACAGAGTAACTATGGCTACACCTTC
TRBJ1-1	NA	TRBV7-6	CASSYTRYTEAFF	TGTGCCAGCAGTTACACCCGATACACTGAAGCTTTCTTT
TRBJ2-1	NA	TRBV6-5	CASSPGHDEQFF	TGTGCCAGCAGTCCTGGACACGATGAGCAGTTCTTC
TRBJ2-2	NA	TRBV14	CASSQDSSGGGELFF	TGTGCCAGCAGCCAAGATTCGTCGGGTGGCGGGGAGCTGTTTTTT
TRBJ2-7	TRBD2	TRBV5-4	CASSYPRGSGSPEQYF	TGTGCCAGCAGCTATCCGCGGGGTAGCGGGAGTCCCGAGCAGTACTTC
TRBJ2-3	TRBD2	TRBV29-1	CSVEGLAGGTDTQYF	TGCAGCGTTGAAGGTCTAGCGGGAGGGACAGATACGCAGTATTTT
TRBJ1-1	NA	TRBV6-5	CASSYLFMNTEAFF	TGTGCCAGCAGTTACTTGTTTATGAACACTGAAGCTTTCTTT
TRBJ1-2	TRBD1	TRBV10-3	CAISESKDPQGPTSNYGYTF	TGTGCCATCAGTGAGTCCAAAGATCCACAGGGGCCAACTTCTAACTATGGCTACACCTTC
TRBJ2-1	TRBD1	TRBV7-2	CASSLQGAGYNEQFF	TGTGCCAGCAGCCTCCAGGGGGCAGGATACAATGAGCAGTTCTTC
TRBJ2-3	NA	TRBV5-1	CASSLVLAATDTQYF	TGCGCCAGCAGCTTGGTTCTAGCCGCAACAGATACGCAGTATTTT
TRBJ1-1	TRBD1	TRBV30	CAWSLDPGQGPKVEAFF	TGTGCCTGGAGTCTGGACCCGGGACAGGGGCCGAAAGTTGAAGCTTTCTTT
TRBJ2-7	NA	TRBV6-6	CASSYAQGSSYEQYF	TGTGCCAGCAGTTACGCACAGGGAAGCTCCTACGAGCAGTACTTC
TRBJ2-3	NA	TRBV25-1	CASRGFADTQYF	TGTGCCAGTCGGGGGTTCGCAGATACGCAGTATTTT
TRBJ1-2	NA	TRBV7-9	CASSLNRVQGGYGYTF	TGTGCCAGCAGCCTGAACAGGGTACAGGGAGGGTATGGCTACACCTTC
TRBJ2-7	TRBD1	TRBV7-2	CASSLSTGSYEQYF	TGTGCCAGCAGCTTATCGACAGGGTCCTACGAGCAGTACTTC
TRBJ2-5	TRBD1	TRBV13	CATKRTGLGETQYF	TGTGCCACCAAACGGACAGGGTTAGGAGAGACCCAGTACTTC
TRBJ2-2	NA	TRBV5-6	CASSLKLHTGELFF	TGTGCCAGCAGCTTGAAACTCCACACCGGGGAGCTGTTTTTT
TRBJ2-1	TRBD1	TRBV6-1	CASTLDRGSYNEQFF	TGTGCCAGCACCCTCGACAGGGGTAGCTACAATGAGCAGTTCTTC
TRBJ2-3	TRBD2	TRBV7-8	CASSSGLAAVRYTDTQYF	TGTGCCAGCAGCTCGGGACTAGCGGCCGTGCGATACACAGATACGCAGTATTTT
TRBJ2-2	TRBD1	TRBV30	CAWISRTGYTGELFF	TGTGCCTGGATCTCCAGGACAGGTTACACCGGGGAGCTGTTTTTT
TRBJ1-2	NA	TRBV30	CAWSVGGSGYGYTF	TGTGCCTGGAGTGTAGGCGGAAGTGGGTATGGCTACACCTTC
TRBJ1-3	NA	TRBV5-8	CASRLRGGQASGNTIYF	TGTGCCAGCAGGCTACGGGGGGGCCAGGCCTCTGGAAACACCATATATTTT
TRBJ2-7	TRBD1	TRBV28	CASTDRGRGEQYF	TGTGCCAGCACGGACAGGGGGCGCGGCGAGCAGTACTTC
TRBJ2-2	NA	TRBV7-3	CASSLMSSLANTGELFF	TGTGCCAGCAGCTTAATGTCTAGCCTCGCGAACACCGGGGAGCTGTTTTTT
TRBJ1-3	NA	TRBV6-5	CASRPGLSSGNTIYF	TGTGCCAGCAGGCCGGGACTTAGCTCTGGAAACACCATATATTTT
TRBJ2-5	TRBD1	TRBV5-1	CASSKGTGRETQYF	TGCGCCAGCAGCAAAGGGACAGGGCGAGAGACCCAGTACTTC
TRBJ2-1	TRBD2	TRBV9	CASSVGGGTYNEQFF	TGTGCCAGCAGCGTAGGCGGGGGGACTTACAATGAGCAGTTCTTC
TRBJ1-3	NA	TRBV9	CASSVDTPMEGNTIYF	TGTGCCAGCAGCGTAGATACCCCGATGGAGGGAAACACCATATATTTT
TRBJ1-1	TRBD1	TRBV2	CASREGQGRFTEAFF	TGTGCCAGCAGAGAAGGACAGGGTCGGTTCACTGAAGCTTTCTTT
TRBJ2-7	TRBD1	TRBV5-6	CASGLGYRGPYEQYF	TGTGCCAGCGGCTTGGGGTACAGGGGTCCCTACGAGCAGTACTTC
TRBJ2-5	TRBD2	TRBV11-3	CASSLAPGLVRIETQYF	TGTGCCAGCAGCTTGGCCCCGGGACTAGTGAGGATAGAGACCCAGTACTTC